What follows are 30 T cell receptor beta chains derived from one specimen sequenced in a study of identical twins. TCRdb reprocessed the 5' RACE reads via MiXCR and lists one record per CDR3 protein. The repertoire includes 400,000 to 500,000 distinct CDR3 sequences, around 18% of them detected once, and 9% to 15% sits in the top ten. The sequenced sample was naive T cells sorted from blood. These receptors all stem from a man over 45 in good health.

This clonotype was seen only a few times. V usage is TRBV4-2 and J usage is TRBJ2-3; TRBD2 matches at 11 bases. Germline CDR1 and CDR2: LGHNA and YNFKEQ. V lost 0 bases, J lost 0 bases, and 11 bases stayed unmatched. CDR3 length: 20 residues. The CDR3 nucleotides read TGTGCCAGCAGCCAAGAAGGAAGCCCGGGACTAGCGGCTAGCACAGATACGCAGTATTTT. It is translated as CASSQEGSPGLAASTDTQYF.

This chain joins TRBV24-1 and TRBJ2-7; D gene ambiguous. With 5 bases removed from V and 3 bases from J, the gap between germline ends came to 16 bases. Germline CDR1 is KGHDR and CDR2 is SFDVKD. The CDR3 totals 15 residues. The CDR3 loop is CATSGPGSKGYEQYF. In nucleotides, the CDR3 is TGTGCCACCAGTGGACCGGGCTCCAAGGGCTACGAGCAGTACTTC.

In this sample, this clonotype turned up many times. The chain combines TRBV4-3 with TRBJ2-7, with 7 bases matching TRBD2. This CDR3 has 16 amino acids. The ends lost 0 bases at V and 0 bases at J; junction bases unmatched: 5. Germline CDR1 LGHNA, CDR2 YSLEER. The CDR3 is CASSQDRGRASYEQYF. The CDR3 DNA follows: TGCGCCAGCAGCCAAGATAGAGGGAGGGCCTCCTACGAGCAGTACTTC.

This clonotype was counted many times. CDR3 coding DNA: TGCGCCAGCAGCCAAAGTCTAGCAGGGTACAATGAGCAGTTCTTC. Its translation: CASSQSLAGYNEQFF. The chain recombines TRBV4-3 with TRBJ2-1; the D call may be TRBD1 or TRBD2 (5 bases each). V lost 2 bases, J lost 4 bases, and 12 bases lay in between. The CDR3 contains 15 residues. Germline V CDR1 and CDR2: LGHNA, YSLEER.

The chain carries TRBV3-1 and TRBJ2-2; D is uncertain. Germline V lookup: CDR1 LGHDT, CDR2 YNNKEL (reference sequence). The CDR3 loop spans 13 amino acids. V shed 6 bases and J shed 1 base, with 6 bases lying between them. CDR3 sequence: CASRVQNTGELFF. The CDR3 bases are TGTGCCAGCAGGGTGCAGAACACCGGGGAGCTGTTTTTT.

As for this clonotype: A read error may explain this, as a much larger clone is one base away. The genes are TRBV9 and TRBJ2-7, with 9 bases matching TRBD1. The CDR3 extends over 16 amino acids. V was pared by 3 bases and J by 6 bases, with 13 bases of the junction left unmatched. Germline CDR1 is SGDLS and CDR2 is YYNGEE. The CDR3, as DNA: TGTGCCAGCAGCGGTAGAGCCGGGACAGGGAGCTTCGAGCAGTACTTC. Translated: CASSGRAGTGSFEQYF.

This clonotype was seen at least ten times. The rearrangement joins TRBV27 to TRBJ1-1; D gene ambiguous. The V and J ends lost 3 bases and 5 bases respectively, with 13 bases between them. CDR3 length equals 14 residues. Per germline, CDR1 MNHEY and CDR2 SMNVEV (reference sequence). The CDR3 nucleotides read TGTGCCAGCAGTTTCCGGACCTCCGGGACTGAAGCTTTCTTT. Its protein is CASSFRTSGTEAFF.

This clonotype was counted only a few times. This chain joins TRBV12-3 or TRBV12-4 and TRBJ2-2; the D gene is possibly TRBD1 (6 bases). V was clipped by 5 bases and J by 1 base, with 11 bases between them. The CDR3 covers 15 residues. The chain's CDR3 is CASSVDRRNTGELFF. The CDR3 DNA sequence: TGTGCCAGCAGTGTTGACAGGAGGAACACCGGGGAGCTGTTTTTT.

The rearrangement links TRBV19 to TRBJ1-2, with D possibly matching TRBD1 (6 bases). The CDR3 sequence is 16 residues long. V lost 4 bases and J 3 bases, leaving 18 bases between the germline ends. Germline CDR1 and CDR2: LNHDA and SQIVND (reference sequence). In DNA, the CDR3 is TGTGCCAGTAGTACCGGGACACCCGCGACAGACTATGGCTACACCTTC. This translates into CASSTGTPATDYGYTF.

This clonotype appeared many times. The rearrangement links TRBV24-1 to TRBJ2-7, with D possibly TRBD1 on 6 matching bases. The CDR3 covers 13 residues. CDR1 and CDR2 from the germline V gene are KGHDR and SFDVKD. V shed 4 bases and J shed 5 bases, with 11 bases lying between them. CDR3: CATSDYRAHEQYF. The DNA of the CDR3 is TGTGCCACCAGTGACTACAGGGCCCACGAGCAGTACTTC.

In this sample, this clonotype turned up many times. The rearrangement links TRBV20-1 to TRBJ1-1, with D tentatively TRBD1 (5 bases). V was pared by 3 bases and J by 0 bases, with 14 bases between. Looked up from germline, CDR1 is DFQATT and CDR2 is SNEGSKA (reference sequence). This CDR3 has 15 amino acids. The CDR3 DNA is TGCAGTGCTAGGGATGGACAACTCATGAACACTGAAGCTTTCTTT. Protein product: CSARDGQLMNTEAFF.

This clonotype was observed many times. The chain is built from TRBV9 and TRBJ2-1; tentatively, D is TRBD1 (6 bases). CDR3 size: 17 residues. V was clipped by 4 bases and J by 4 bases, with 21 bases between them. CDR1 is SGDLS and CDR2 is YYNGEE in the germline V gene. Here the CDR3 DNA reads TGTGCCAGCAGCTCCCGAACTGGGGGCCTGGGTTACAATGAGCAGTTCTTC. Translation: CASSSRTGGLGYNEQFF.

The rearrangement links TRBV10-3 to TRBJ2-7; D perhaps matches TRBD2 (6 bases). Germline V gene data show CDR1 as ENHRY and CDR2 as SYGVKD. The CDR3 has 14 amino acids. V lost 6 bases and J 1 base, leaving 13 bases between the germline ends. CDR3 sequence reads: CAIRVAEQSYEQYF. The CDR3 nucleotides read TGTGCCATCAGGGTAGCGGAGCAGTCCTACGAGCAGTACTTC.

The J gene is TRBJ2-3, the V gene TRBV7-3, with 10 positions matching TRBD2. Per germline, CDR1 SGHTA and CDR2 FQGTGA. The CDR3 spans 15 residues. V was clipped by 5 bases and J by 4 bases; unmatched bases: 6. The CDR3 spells CASSPLAGAPDTQYF. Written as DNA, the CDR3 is TGTGCCAGCAGCCCGCTAGCGGGAGCCCCAGATACGCAGTATTTT.

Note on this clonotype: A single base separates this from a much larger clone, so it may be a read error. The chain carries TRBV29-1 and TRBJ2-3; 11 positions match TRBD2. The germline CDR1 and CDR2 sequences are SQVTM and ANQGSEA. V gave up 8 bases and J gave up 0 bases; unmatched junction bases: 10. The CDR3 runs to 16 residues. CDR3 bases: TGCAGCATAACTAGCGGGGGAACCTCTAGCACAGATACGCAGTATTTT. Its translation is CSITSGGTSSTDTQYF.

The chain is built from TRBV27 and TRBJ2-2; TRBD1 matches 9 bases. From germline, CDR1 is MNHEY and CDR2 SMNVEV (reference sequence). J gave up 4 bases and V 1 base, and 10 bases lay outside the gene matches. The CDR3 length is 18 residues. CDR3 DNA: TGTGCCAGCAGTTTATGGGGGGACAGGGAAGGTATCACCGGGGAGCTGTTTTTT. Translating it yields CASSLWGDREGITGELFF.

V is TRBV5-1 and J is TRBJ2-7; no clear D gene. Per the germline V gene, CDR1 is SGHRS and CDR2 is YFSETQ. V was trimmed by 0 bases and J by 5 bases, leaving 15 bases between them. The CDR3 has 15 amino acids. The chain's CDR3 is CASSLGPTTGNEQYF. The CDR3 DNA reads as TGCGCCAGCAGCTTGGGTCCCACTACTGGCAACGAGCAGTACTTC.

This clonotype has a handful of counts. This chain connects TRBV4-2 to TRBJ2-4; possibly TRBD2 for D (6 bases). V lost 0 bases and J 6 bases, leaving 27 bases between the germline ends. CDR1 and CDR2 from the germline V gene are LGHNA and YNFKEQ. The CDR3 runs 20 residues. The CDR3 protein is CASSQDGGGPGLMGGNIQYF. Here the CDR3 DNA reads TGTGCCAGCAGCCAAGATGGGGGTGGTCCAGGTCTAATGGGGGGAAACATTCAGTACTTC.

The CDR3 here is CASSRLGTNTEAFF. In DNA form, the CDR3 reads TGTGCCAGCAGTCGCCTGGGGACGAACACTGAAGCTTTCTTT. V and J are TRBV6-1 and TRBJ1-1; D possibly corresponds to TRBD1 (5 bases). The CDR3 runs to 14 residues. The ends were cut back, 5 bases at V and 1 base at J, with 11 bases in the middle. Looked up from germline, CDR1 is MNHNS and CDR2 is SASEGT.

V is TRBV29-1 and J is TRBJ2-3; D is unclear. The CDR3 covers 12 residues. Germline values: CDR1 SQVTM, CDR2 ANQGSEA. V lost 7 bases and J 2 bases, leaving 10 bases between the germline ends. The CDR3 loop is CSAVAVTDTQYF. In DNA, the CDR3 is TGCAGCGCTGTTGCAGTCACAGATACGCAGTATTTT.

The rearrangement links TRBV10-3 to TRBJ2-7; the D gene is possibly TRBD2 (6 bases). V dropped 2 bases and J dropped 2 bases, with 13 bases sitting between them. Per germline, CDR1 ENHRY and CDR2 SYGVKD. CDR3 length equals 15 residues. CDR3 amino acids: CAISEGRENTYEQYF. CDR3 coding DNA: TGTGCCATCAGTGAGGGACGGGAGAATACCTACGAGCAGTACTTC.

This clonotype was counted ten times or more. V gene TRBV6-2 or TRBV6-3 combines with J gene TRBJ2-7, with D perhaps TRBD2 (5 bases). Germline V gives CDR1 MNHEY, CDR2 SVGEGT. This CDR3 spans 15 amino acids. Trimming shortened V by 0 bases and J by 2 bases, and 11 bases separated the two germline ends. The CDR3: CASSYSSRDPYEQYF. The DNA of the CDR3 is TGTGCCAGCAGTTACTCGTCCCGGGATCCCTACGAGCAGTACTTC.

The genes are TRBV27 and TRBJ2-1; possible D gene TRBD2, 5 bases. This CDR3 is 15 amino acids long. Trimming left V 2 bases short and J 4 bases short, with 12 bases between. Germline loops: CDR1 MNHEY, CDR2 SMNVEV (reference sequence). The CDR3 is CASSLLTREYNEQFF. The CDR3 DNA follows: TGTGCCAGCAGTTTACTTACTAGAGAATACAATGAGCAGTTCTTC.

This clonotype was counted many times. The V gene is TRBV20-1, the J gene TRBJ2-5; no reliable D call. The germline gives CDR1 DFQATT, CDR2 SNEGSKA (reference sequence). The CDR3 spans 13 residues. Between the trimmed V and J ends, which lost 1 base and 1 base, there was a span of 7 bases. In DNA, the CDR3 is TGCAGTGCTAGAGGGCAGATCCAAGAGACCCAGTACTTC. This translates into CSARGQIQETQYF.

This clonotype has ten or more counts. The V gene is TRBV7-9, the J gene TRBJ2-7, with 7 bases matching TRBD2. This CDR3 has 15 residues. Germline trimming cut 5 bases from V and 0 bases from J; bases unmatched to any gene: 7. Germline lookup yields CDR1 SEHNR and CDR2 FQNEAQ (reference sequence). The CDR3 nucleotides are TGTGCCAGCAGCACCAGCGGGATCACCTCCTACGAGCAGTACTTC. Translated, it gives CASSTSGITSYEQYF.

This CDR3 is CASSLGARGTDTQYF. CDR3 nucleotide sequence: TGCGCCAGCAGCTTGGGGGCCAGGGGAACAGATACGCAGTATTTT. This sequence joins TRBV5-1 and TRBJ2-3; a possible D gene is TRBD1 (6 bases). Germline V CDR1 and CDR2: SGHRS, YFSETQ. The CDR3 runs 15 residues. V was clipped by 0 bases and J by 3 bases, with 11 bases between them.

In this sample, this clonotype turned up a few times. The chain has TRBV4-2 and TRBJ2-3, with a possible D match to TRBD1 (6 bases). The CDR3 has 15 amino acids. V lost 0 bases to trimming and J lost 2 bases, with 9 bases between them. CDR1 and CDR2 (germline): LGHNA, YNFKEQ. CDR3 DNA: TGTGCCAGCAGCCAAGATGGGGACATCACAGATACGCAGTATTTT. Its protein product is CASSQDGDITDTQYF.

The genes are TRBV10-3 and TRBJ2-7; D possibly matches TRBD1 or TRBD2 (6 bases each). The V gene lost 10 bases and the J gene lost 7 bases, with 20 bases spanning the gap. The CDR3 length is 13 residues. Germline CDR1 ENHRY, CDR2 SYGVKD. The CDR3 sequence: CATRDEGVGEQYF. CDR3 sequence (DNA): TGTGCCACGCGGGACGAGGGGGTAGGGGAGCAGTACTTC.

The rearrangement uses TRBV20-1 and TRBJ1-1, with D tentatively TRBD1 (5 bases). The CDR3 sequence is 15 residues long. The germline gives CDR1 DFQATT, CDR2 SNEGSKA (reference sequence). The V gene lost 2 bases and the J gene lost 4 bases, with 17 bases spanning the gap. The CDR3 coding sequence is TGCAGTGCTAGAAGGGACGTCGTCCGTGCCACTGAAGCTTTCTTT. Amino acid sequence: CSARRDVVRATEAFF.

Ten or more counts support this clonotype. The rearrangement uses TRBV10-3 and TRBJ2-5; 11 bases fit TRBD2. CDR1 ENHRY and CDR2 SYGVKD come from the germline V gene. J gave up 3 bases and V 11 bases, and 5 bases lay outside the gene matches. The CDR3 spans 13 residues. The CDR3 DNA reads TGTGCCGTCGCGGGACTAGCGGAAGAGACCCAGTACTTC. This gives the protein CAVAGLAEETQYF.